These T cell receptor beta chains were read from a single sample in a study of blood T cell repertoires in COVID-19. Produced via immunoSEQ multiplex PCR; TCRdb's table is partial and in-frame only. The repertoire holds roughly 310,000 clones, with around 91% as singletons. The sample taken for sequencing was PBMCs or T cells enriched from blood (not recorded which). These receptors were collected from a woman aged 35 to 49 who had recovered from COVID-19. Both conserved end residues are part of each CDR3. The D gene is left open where the match is weak. Not all rows give a size; the values are once, few, many and, for expanded clones, a class.

abundance	len	v_gene	d_gene	j_gene	CDR3aa	CDR3nt
once	15	TRBV11-2	TRBD2	TRBJ2-3	CASSPSGRETDTQYF	TGTGCCAGCAGCCCTAGCGGGAGGGAGACAGATACGCAGTATTTT
-	13	TRBV2	TRBD1	TRBJ1-5	CASREGGLQPQHF	TGTGCCAGCAGAGAAGGGGGCCTTCAGCCCCAGCATTTT
-	12	TRBV30	TRBD1	TRBJ1-6	CAASGGNSPLHF	TGTGCCGCTTCAGGGGGTAATTCACCCCTCCACTTT
-	14	TRBV6-5	TRBD1	TRBJ2-7	CASQGPGQSYEQYF	TGTGCCAGCCAGGGCCCGGGACAGTCCTACGAGCAGTACTTC
-	18	TRBV18	TRBD1	TRBJ1-5	CASSPAPGQENSNQPQHF	TGTGCCAGCTCACCGGCTCCGGGACAGGAGAATAGCAATCAGCCCCAGCATTTT
-	14	TRBV19	-	TRBJ2-7	CASSTPGQRDEQYF	TGTGCCAGTAGTACCCCGGGACAAAGAGACGAGCAGTACTTC
-	15	TRBV27	-	TRBJ2-2	CASSPADTNTGELFF	TGTGCCAGCTCCCCGGCGGATACGAACACCGGGGAGCTGTTTTTT
-	12	TRBV30	-	TRBJ1-1	CAWSEGRGEAFF	TGTGCCTGGAGTGAGGGGAGGGGTGAAGCTTTCTTT
-	16	TRBV27	-	TRBJ1-5	CASSLRGFDSNQPQHF	TGTGCCAGCAGTTTACGAGGATTTGATAGCAATCAGCCCCAGCATTTT
-	14	TRBV10-3	-	TRBJ1-2	CAISESGVDYGYTF	TGTGCCATCAGTGAGTCAGGGGTTGACTATGGCTACACCTTC
-	17	TRBV19	TRBD1	TRBJ1-4	CASSPMTGVLANEKLFF	TGTGCCAGTAGTCCCATGACAGGGGTTCTGGCTAATGAAAAACTGTTTTTT
-	15	TRBV9	TRBD1	TRBJ1-2	CASTLLGQPTLGYTF	TGTGCCAGCACCTTACTGGGACAGCCAACCCTGGGCTACACCTTC
-	15	TRBV7-2	-	TRBJ2-2	CASSKELGGTGELFF	TGTGCCAGCAGCAAAGAGCTCGGGGGCACCGGGGAGCTGTTTTTT
-	14	TRBV9	TRBD1	TRBJ1-1	CASSAGQVNTEAFF	TGTGCCAGCAGCGCCGGACAGGTTAACACTGAAGCTTTCTTT